What follows is one TCR beta chain and its context. Data came from immunoSEQ multiplex PCR; TCRdb stores just in-frame clones and leaves some out. The profile shows more than 25,000 clones, around 87% of them singletons. This specimen comes from a study of OX40 agonist ivuxolimab in advanced cancers. Study background: The dose of intravenous ivuxolimab that patients received every 2 weeks ranged from 0.01 to 10 mg/kg. People in dose escalation had one of these cancers: hepatocellular carcinoma, melanoma, renal cell or head and neck cancer.

The CDR3 contains 15 residues. In germline, CDR1 is SQVTM, CDR2 ANQGSEA. Trimming removed 0 bases from V and 0 bases from J; junction bases left unmatched: 2. The receptor's source is an adult with an advanced solid tumor such as melanoma, head and neck, liver or kidney cancer. Material: CD4+ or CD8+ T cells sorted from blood, obtained in a trial of the OX40 agonist ivuxolimab. The V call is TRBV29-1, the J call TRBJ1-1, with 9 bases fitting TRBD1. This CDR3 is CSVEDRDRVNTEAFF. DNA of the CDR3: TGCAGCGTTGAAGATCGGGACAGGGTGAACACTGAAGCTTTCTTT.